This T cell receptor beta chain is from a study of preoperative IRX-2 immunotherapy in early breast cancer. Repertoires were generated with immunoSEQ multiplex PCR, while TCRdb's copy carries only in-frame clones and drops some. The sample has 20,000 to 30,000 clones; 78% are singletons. Germline V gene data show CDR1 as SGHNT and CDR2 as YENEEA. The V gene end was trimmed by 0 bases and the J gene end by 5 bases; junction bases not matched to a gene: 3. CDR3 size: 14 residues. Stated treatment: preoperative locoregional IRX-2 cytokine immunotherapy. Samples came from a phase Ib trial of preoperative locoregional IRX-2 cytokine immunotherapy. This clone has only a few counts.

The specimen comprised lymph node tissue, sampled before IRX-2 immunotherapy. The chain employs TRBV11-3 and TRBJ2-7, with 8 bases aligning to TRBD1. The receptor comes from a human donor with breast cancer. CDR3 amino acids: CASSLDRGLDEQYF. Written as DNA, the CDR3 is TGTGCCAGCAGCTTAGACAGGGGGCTCGACGAGCAGTACTTC.